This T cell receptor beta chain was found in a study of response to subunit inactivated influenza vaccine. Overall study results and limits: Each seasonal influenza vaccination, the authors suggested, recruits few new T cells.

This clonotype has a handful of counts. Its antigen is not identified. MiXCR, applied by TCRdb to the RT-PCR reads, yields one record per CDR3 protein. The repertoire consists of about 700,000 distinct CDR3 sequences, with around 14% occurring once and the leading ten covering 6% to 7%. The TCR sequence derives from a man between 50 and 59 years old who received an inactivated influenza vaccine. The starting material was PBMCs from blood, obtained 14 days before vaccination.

The CDR3 sequence: CAGLVRTGSRTGELFF. The CDR3 DNA sequence: TGTGCCGGCCTAGTTAGAACAGGGTCGAGAACCGGGGAGCTGTTTTTT. The rearrangement links TRBV6-2 or TRBV6-3 to TRBJ2-2; tentative D call: TRBD1 (6 bases). The CDR3 contains 16 residues. Trimming removed 11 bases from V and 5 bases from J, with 24 bases in between. CDR1 and CDR2 (germline): MNHEY, SVGEGT.